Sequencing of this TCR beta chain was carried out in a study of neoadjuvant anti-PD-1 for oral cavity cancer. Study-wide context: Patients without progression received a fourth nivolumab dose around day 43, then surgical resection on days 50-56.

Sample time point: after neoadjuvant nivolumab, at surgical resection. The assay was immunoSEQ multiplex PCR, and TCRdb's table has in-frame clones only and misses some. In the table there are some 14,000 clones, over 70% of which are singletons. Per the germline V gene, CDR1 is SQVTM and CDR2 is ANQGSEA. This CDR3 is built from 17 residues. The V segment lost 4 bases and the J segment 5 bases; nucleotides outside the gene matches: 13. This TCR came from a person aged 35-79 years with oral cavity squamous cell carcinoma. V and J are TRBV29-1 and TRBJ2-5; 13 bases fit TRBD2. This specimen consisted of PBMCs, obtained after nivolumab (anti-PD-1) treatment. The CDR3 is CSVGTSGSRLKVETQYF. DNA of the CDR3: TGCAGCGTTGGGACTAGCGGGAGCCGCTTGAAGGTGGAGACCCAGTACTTC.